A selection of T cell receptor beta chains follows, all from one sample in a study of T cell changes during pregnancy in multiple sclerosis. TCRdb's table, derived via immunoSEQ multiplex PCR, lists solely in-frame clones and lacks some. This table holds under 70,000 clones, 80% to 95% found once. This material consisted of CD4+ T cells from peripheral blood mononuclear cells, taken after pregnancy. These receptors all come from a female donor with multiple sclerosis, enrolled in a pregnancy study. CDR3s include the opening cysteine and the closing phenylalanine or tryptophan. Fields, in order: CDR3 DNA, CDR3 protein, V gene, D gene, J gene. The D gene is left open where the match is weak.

CDR3 DNA: TGTGCCTGGGATCGGGGCCACCGGGGGGGGGATGAGCAGTTCTTC
CDR3 protein: CAWDRGHRGGDEQFF
V gene: TRBV30
D gene: TRBD2
J gene: TRBJ2-1

CDR3 DNA: TGTGCCAGCAGCTGGTTAGTACAAGAGACCCAGTACTTC
CDR3 protein: CASSWLVQETQYF
V gene: TRBV5-8
D gene: -
J gene: TRBJ2-5

CDR3 DNA: TGTGCCACGTCCCGAGGTGAAAAACTGTTTTTT
CDR3 protein: CATSRGEKLFF
V gene: TRBV27
D gene: -
J gene: TRBJ1-4

CDR3 DNA: TGCGCCAGCAGCTTTGACAGTGGCACCGGGGAGCTGTTTTTT
CDR3 protein: CASSFDSGTGELFF
V gene: TRBV5-1
D gene: -
J gene: TRBJ2-2

CDR3 DNA: TGTGCCAGCAGCTCCCCGGACTTGGCAGGCCGAAACTATGGCTACACCTTC
CDR3 protein: CASSSPDLAGRNYGYTF
V gene: TRBV7-2
D gene: -
J gene: TRBJ1-2

CDR3 DNA: TGTGCCAGCAGTGCCTCCGACCAGACATTTGGGTATTTT
CDR3 protein: CASSASDQTFGYF
V gene: TRBV2
D gene: -
J gene: TRBJ2-3

CDR3 DNA: TGTGCCAGCAGTGAAACGGGACAGTATAATTCACCCCTCCACTTT
CDR3 protein: CASSETGQYNSPLHF
V gene: TRBV2
D gene: TRBD1
J gene: TRBJ1-6

CDR3 DNA: TGTGCCAGCAGCTCAAACAATTTTGGGACTGGACGGGGATCCTACGAGCAGTACTTC
CDR3 protein: CASSSNNFGTGRGSYEQYF
V gene: TRBV7-9
D gene: -
J gene: TRBJ2-7

CDR3 DNA: TGTGCCAGCATCCCAGACGCGGGGGATAATTCACCCCTCCACTTT
CDR3 protein: CASIPDAGDNSPLHF
V gene: TRBV2
D gene: -
J gene: TRBJ1-6

CDR3 DNA: TGTGCCAGCAGCCAAGATCACTGGCAGGTTAACTATGGCTACACCTTC
CDR3 protein: CASSQDHWQVNYGYTF
V gene: TRBV4-2
D gene: -
J gene: TRBJ1-2

CDR3 DNA: TGCGCCAGCAGCTTGGTAGTGGGACACCAATACGAGCAGTACTTC
CDR3 protein: CASSLVVGHQYEQYF
V gene: TRBV5-1
D gene: -
J gene: TRBJ2-7

CDR3 DNA: TGTGCCAGCAGCCAAGATGGCCAGGGATACGAGCAGTACTTC
CDR3 protein: CASSQDGQGYEQYF
V gene: TRBV14
D gene: -
J gene: TRBJ2-7

CDR3 DNA: TGCGCCAGCAGCTCGCCGGGGTCCTCTGGAAACACCATATATTTT
CDR3 protein: CASSSPGSSGNTIYF
V gene: TRBV5-1
D gene: -
J gene: TRBJ1-3

CDR3 DNA: TGTGCCAGCAGCCGGACAGGGGAAGGAGATACGCAGTATTTT
CDR3 protein: CASSRTGEGDTQYF
V gene: TRBV5-4
D gene: TRBD1
J gene: TRBJ2-3

CDR3 DNA: TGTGCCAGCAGTCCCCGGGACAGGGGATCCTACGAGCAGTACTTC
CDR3 protein: CASSPRDRGSYEQYF
V gene: TRBV28
D gene: TRBD1
J gene: TRBJ2-7

CDR3 DNA: TGTGCCAGTAGTATAGAGACAGGGGGGAAGACCCAGTACTTC
CDR3 protein: CASSIETGGKTQYF
V gene: TRBV19
D gene: TRBD1
J gene: TRBJ2-5

CDR3 DNA: TGTGCCACCAGCAGAGACATAGGGGTTGGGGCCAACGTCCTGACTTTC
CDR3 protein: CATSRDIGVGANVLTF
V gene: TRBV15
D gene: -
J gene: TRBJ2-6

CDR3 DNA: TGTGCCAGCAGCGGCGCGGGGGCAGGAGAGTATGGCTACACCTTC
CDR3 protein: CASSGAGAGEYGYTF
V gene: TRBV27
D gene: -
J gene: TRBJ1-2